This entry features one T cell receptor beta chain sequence. Its antigen remains unknown. In TCRdb, the RACE reads were re-called with MiXCR into one record per CDR3 protein. The profile shows approximately 120,000 distinct CDR3 sequences, less than 10% of them singletons. The data were taken from a study of human T cells and chemical hapten exposure. Broader study findings: Expanded TCRs produced significantly more large CDR3 similarity clusters than controls did.

Described time point: patch test 2, 6 weeks after DPC sensitization. This sample's treatment: therapeutic diphenylcyclopropenone sensitization with weekly scalp DPC. Blood, whole and unfractionated, served as the source for total RNA extraction. This sample comprised whole blood, obtained in connection with sensitization to the hapten diphenylcyclopropenone (DPC). This clonotype was obtained from a woman between 35 and 50 years old with alopecia areata. Some clones in this sample may be carry-over from other donors' samples.

The CDR3 DNA reads TGTGCCAGCACCCAACAGGATTACGGGACCCAGTACTTC. This translates into CASTQQDYGTQYF. J is TRBJ2-5 and V is TRBV12-3 or TRBV12-4; weak D call: TRBD1 (5 bases). CDR3 size: 13 residues. V gave up 7 bases and J gave up 7 bases, with 16 bases separating them.